Shown below are 15 T cell receptor beta chains from a single sample sequenced in a study of a mutant IDH1 vaccine in newly diagnosed glioma (dated by TCRdb to about 2021). The library was generated by the immunoSEQ multiplex PCR assay. This immuneACCESS table, as held by TCRdb, lists in-frame sequences with V and J called but not all clones. Of the missing ones, under half trace to an unresolved V gene in checked studies; the others have no known cause. Counted in this sample were roughly 15,000 clones; 80% to 90% of them appeared once. Of the sample, about 10% is held by the ten largest clones. The time point label for this specimen denotes: baseline, week 1 (first vaccination visit). The treatment or condition label corresponds to: pre-vaccination baseline after standard-of-care therapy. Sequencing used PBMCs, obtained from a glioma patient treated with radiotherapy, temozolomide or both. Every receptor here comes from a woman in her thirties or forties with glioma. Some clones in this sample may be carry-over from other donors' samples.

The chain combines TRBV27 with TRBJ1-4; no reliable D call. V dropped 7 bases and J dropped 5 bases, with 17 bases sitting between them. The germline CDR1 and CDR2 sequences are MNHEY and SMNVEV (reference sequence). The CDR3 is 15 residues long. The CDR3 coding sequence is TGTGCCAGCACTACTCACAACAGTCTAAATGAAAAACTGTTTTTT. This translates into CASTTHNSLNEKLFF. Supplemented by reference TRBV27 and TRBJ1-4, the full variable domain reads EAQVTQNPRYLITVTGKKLTVTCSQNMNHEYMSWYRQDPGLGLRQIYYSMNVEVTDKGDVPEGYKVSRKEKRNFPLILESPSPNQTSLYFCASTTHNSLNEKLFFGSGTQLSVL.

This chain uses TRBV6-6 with TRBJ1-5; 7 nucleotides align to TRBD1. Looked up from germline, CDR1 is MNHNY and CDR2 is SVGAGI (reference sequence). With 2 bases clipped from V and 7 bases from J, the junction kept 8 bases outside the gene matches. The CDR3 covers 15 residues. The CDR3 DNA sequence: TGTGCCAGCAGTTACGGAGACAGGGACGAACAGCCCCAGCATTTT. This sequence encodes CASSYGDRDEQPQHF.

The chain recombines TRBV2 with TRBJ2-5, with D unclear. The CDR3 has 15 amino acids. V was pared by 5 bases and J by 3 bases, with 16 bases between. Germline assignment: CDR1 SNHLY and CDR2 FYNNEI. The CDR3 loop is CASSPRDEPKETQYF. CDR3 coding DNA: TGTGCCAGCAGTCCCCGCGATGAACCGAAAGAGACCCAGTACTTC.

This clone is a singleton in its sample. This chain connects TRBV5-1 to TRBJ2-5; the match to TRBD2 covers 8 bases. Germline V gene lookup returns CDR1 SGHRS and CDR2 YFSETQ. The V and J ends lost 0 bases and 5 bases, in that order; junction bases with no gene match: 6. The CDR3 is 15 amino acids. The chain's CDR3 is CASSLAAGGSETQYF. Written as DNA, the CDR3 is TGCGCCAGCAGCTTGGCCGCGGGGGGATCCGAGACCCAGTACTTC.

The genes are TRBV5-4 and TRBJ1-2; 8 positions agree with TRBD1. V lost 3 bases to trimming and J lost 10 bases; unmatched junction nucleotides: 5. The CDR3 length is 12 residues. The germline V gene has CDR1 SGHNT and CDR2 YYREEE (reference sequence). DNA of the CDR3: TGTGCCAGCAGCTGGAGGACAGGGTTCTACACCTTC. This encodes CASSWRTGFYTF.

The gene calls are TRBV27 and TRBJ2-5, with D hard to call. CDR1 is MNHEY, CDR2 SMNVEV, per germline (reference sequence). Trimming shortened V by 2 bases and J by 5 bases, and 12 bases separated the two germline ends. The CDR3 is 14 amino acids. The CDR3 loop reads CASSLQRSSETQYF. The CDR3 bases are TGTGCCAGCAGTTTACAGCGTTCGAGTGAGACCCAGTACTTC.

The chain combines TRBV5-1 with TRBJ2-3, with TRBD2 matching over 10 bases. CDR3 size: 16 residues. Per the germline V gene, CDR1 is SGHRS and CDR2 is YFSETQ. After removal of 3 bases from V and 2 bases from J, the junction contained 6 bases not matched to a gene. This CDR3 reads CASSSLSGGDTDTQYF. In DNA, the CDR3 is TGCGCCAGCAGCTCACTAAGCGGGGGGGACACAGATACGCAGTATTTT.

V is TRBV7-2 and J is TRBJ1-1; no definite D call. This CDR3 comprises 14 residues. Germline CDR1 and CDR2: SGHTA and FQGNSA. With 2 bases removed from V and 2 bases from J, the gap between germline ends came to 9 bases. The DNA of the CDR3 is TGTGCCAGCAGCTTAAAAACGTCTAACACTGAAGCTTTCTTT. Its protein is CASSLKTSNTEAFF.

The V call is TRBV30, the J call TRBJ2-7; 10 nucleotides line up with TRBD2. Trimming took 0 bases from V and 2 from J; bases not matched to a gene: 10. Germline V gives CDR1 GTSNPN, CDR2 SVGIG (reference sequence). This CDR3 region has 17 residues. In nucleotides, the CDR3 is TGTGCCTGGAGTGTTAGAAGACTAGCGGGTCAAACCTACGAGCAGTACTTC. Protein sequence: CAWSVRRLAGQTYEQYF.

The chain links TRBV10-3 to TRBJ2-7; weak D call: TRBD1 (5 bases). Trimming pared 0 bases from V and 3 bases from J, leaving 12 bases between. The germline V gene has CDR1 ENHRY and CDR2 SYGVKD. The CDR3 has 15 residues. This CDR3 is CAISESGQGSYEQYF. CDR3 coding DNA: TGTGCCATCAGTGAGTCCGGGCAGGGAAGCTACGAGCAGTACTTC.

The chain is built from TRBV6-5 and TRBJ1-2, with a weak D call TRBD1 (6 bases). Trimming left V 7 bases short and J 5 bases short, with 8 bases between. The germline V gene encodes CDR1 MNHEY and CDR2 SVGAGI. This CDR3 region has 11 residues. The CDR3 bases are TGTGCCAGCACCGGACAGTATGGCTACACCTTC. The encoded protein is CASTGQYGYTF.

The V call is TRBV11-2, the J call TRBJ2-1; TRBD2 matches at 9 bases. Germline CDR1 reads SGHAT; CDR2 reads FQNNGV. The CDR3 contains 16 residues. V was clipped by 5 bases and J by 0 bases; unmatched bases: 5. For the CDR3, the DNA is TGTGCCAGCAGCCTTCCGACTAGCGGCTCCTACAATGAGCAGTTCTTC. Its translation: CASSLPTSGSYNEQFF.

The rearrangement links TRBV7-2 to TRBJ2-7; no definite D call. Looked up from germline, CDR1 is SGHTA and CDR2 is FQGNSA. The germline V and J ends were trimmed by 1 base and 6 bases, with 10 bases remaining between them. This CDR3 comprises 13 residues. Here the CDR3 reads CASSLGGFAEQYF. In DNA, the CDR3 is TGTGCCAGCAGCTTAGGTGGATTCGCCGAGCAGTACTTC.

The rearrangement uses TRBV18 and TRBJ2-5, with 7 nucleotides matching TRBD1. Germline V gene sequence: CDR1 KGHSH, CDR2 LQKENI. The length of the CDR3 is 14 residues. With 5 bases clipped from V and 1 base from J, the junction kept 4 bases outside the gene matches. The CDR3 DNA follows: TGTGCCAGCTCAACCTGGGACAGCCAAGAGACCCAGTACTTC. This encodes CASSTWDSQETQYF.

The chain employs TRBV5-1 and TRBJ1-1, with D tentatively TRBD1 (5 bases). Germline CDR1 is SGHRS and CDR2 is YFSETQ. V lost 0 bases to trimming and J lost 3 bases, with 12 bases between them. This CDR3 is 15 amino acids long. CDR3: CASSLVARVYTEAFF. The CDR3, as DNA: TGCGCCAGCAGCTTGGTTGCCAGGGTTTACACTGAAGCTTTCTTT.